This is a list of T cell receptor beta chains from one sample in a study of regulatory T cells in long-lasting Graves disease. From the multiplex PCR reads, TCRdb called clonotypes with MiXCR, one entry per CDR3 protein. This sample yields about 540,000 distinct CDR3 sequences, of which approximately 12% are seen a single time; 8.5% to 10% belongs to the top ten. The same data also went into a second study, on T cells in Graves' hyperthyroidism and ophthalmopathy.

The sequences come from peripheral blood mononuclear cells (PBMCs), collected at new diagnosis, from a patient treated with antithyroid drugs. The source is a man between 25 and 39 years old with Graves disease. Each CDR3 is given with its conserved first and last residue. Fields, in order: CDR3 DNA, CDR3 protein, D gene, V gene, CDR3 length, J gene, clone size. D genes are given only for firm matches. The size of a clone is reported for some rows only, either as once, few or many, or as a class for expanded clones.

CDR3 DNA: TGTGCCTGGGCCGGGACTAGCGGGAGTAGGAGGGAGCAGTACTTC
CDR3 protein: CAWAGTSGSRREQYF
D gene: TRBD2
V gene: TRBV30
CDR3 length: 15
J gene: TRBJ2-7
clone size: NA

CDR3 DNA: TGTGCCAGCAGCAACCGGGACAGCCCGTACAATGAGCAGTTCTTC
CDR3 protein: CASSNRDSPYNEQFF
D gene: TRBD1
V gene: TRBV7-9
CDR3 length: 15
J gene: TRBJ2-1
clone size: many

CDR3 DNA: TGTGCCAGCACCTCTCGGACCGGGGGCTCCTACGAGCAGTACTTC
CDR3 protein: CASTSRTGGSYEQYF
D gene: NA
V gene: TRBV6-1
CDR3 length: 15
J gene: TRBJ2-7
clone size: NA

CDR3 DNA: TGTGCCATGTCTCAGGGCTTTGGCATTCAGTACTTC
CDR3 protein: CAMSQGFGIQYF
D gene: NA
V gene: TRBV15
CDR3 length: 12
J gene: TRBJ2-4
clone size: NA

CDR3 DNA: TGTGCTAGTGGTTTGGCCCTGGGAGCGAACAATGAGCAGTTCTTC
CDR3 protein: CASGLALGANNEQFF
D gene: NA
V gene: TRBV12-5
CDR3 length: 15
J gene: TRBJ2-1
clone size: few

CDR3 DNA: TGTGCCAGCAGCCGACCTTCATTGGGCGGGGAGCTGTTTTTT
CDR3 protein: CASSRPSLGGELFF
D gene: NA
V gene: TRBV2
CDR3 length: 14
J gene: TRBJ2-2
clone size: many

CDR3 DNA: TGTGCCAGCTCACCGTGGCTAGAGGACACCGGGGAGCTGTTTTTT
CDR3 protein: CASSPWLEDTGELFF
D gene: NA
V gene: TRBV18
CDR3 length: 15
J gene: TRBJ2-2
clone size: NA

CDR3 DNA: TGTGCCAGCTCACCACCGCGGGCCTACGAGCAGTACTTC
CDR3 protein: CASSPPRAYEQYF
D gene: NA
V gene: TRBV18
CDR3 length: 13
J gene: TRBJ2-7
clone size: many

CDR3 DNA: TGTGCCAGCAAAGGTGAAGGACTAGCGGGAGAAGACGAGCAGTTCTTC
CDR3 protein: CASKGEGLAGEDEQFF
D gene: TRBD2
V gene: TRBV27
CDR3 length: 16
J gene: TRBJ2-1
clone size: NA

CDR3 DNA: TGCAGTGCTCTCAGGGGGACAGGGATTGATGGCTACACCTTC
CDR3 protein: CSALRGTGIDGYTF
D gene: TRBD1
V gene: TRBV20-1
CDR3 length: 14
J gene: TRBJ1-2
clone size: NA

CDR3 DNA: TGTGCCAGCAGTGTAGTTCGGGGGGTACGCACTGAAGCTTTCTTT
CDR3 protein: CASSVVRGVRTEAFF
D gene: NA
V gene: TRBV12-3/TRBV12-4
CDR3 length: 15
J gene: TRBJ1-1
clone size: many

CDR3 DNA: TGTGCCAGCAGCGTAGCCCCGGGAGTTCACTACAATGAGCAGTTCTTC
CDR3 protein: CASSVAPGVHYNEQFF
D gene: NA
V gene: TRBV9
CDR3 length: 16
J gene: TRBJ2-1
clone size: NA

CDR3 DNA: TGTGCCAGTAGTTCGCAGGAAAACGAAAAACTGTTTTTT
CDR3 protein: CASSSQENEKLFF
D gene: NA
V gene: TRBV19
CDR3 length: 13
J gene: TRBJ1-4
clone size: NA

CDR3 DNA: TGTGCCAGCAGCCAAGTTGCAGGGGCGGTAGATACGCAGTATTTT
CDR3 protein: CASSQVAGAVDTQYF
D gene: NA
V gene: TRBV3-1
CDR3 length: 15
J gene: TRBJ2-3
clone size: NA

CDR3 DNA: TGTGCCAGCAGCCCCGGGACTAGCGGGAGGGTCTACGAGCAGTACTTC
CDR3 protein: CASSPGTSGRVYEQYF
D gene: TRBD2
V gene: TRBV6-1
CDR3 length: 16
J gene: TRBJ2-7
clone size: many

CDR3 DNA: TGTGCCAGCGGGGACAGGGAGGGCTACGAGCAGTACTTC
CDR3 protein: CASGDREGYEQYF
D gene: TRBD1
V gene: TRBV6-1
CDR3 length: 13
J gene: TRBJ2-7
clone size: many

CDR3 DNA: TGTGCCAGCAGTTACGGCAGCGGGAGCGTAGATACGCAGTATTTT
CDR3 protein: CASSYGSGSVDTQYF
D gene: TRBD2
V gene: TRBV6-5
CDR3 length: 15
J gene: TRBJ2-3
clone size: many

CDR3 DNA: TGTGCCAGCAGTGAATGGGGAGGGGAGGCTTTCTTT
CDR3 protein: CASSEWGGEAFF
D gene: NA
V gene: TRBV25-1
CDR3 length: 12
J gene: TRBJ1-1
clone size: NA

CDR3 DNA: TGTGCCGTAGAAGTTCCCGACCCCCATGAGCAGTTCTTC
CDR3 protein: CAVEVPDPHEQFF
D gene: NA
V gene: TRBV6-1
CDR3 length: 13
J gene: TRBJ2-1
clone size: NA

CDR3 DNA: TGTGCCAGCAGTCGACGGAGCTATGGCTACACCTTC
CDR3 protein: CASSRRSYGYTF
D gene: NA
V gene: TRBV6-2/TRBV6-3
CDR3 length: 12
J gene: TRBJ1-2
clone size: many

CDR3 DNA: TGCAGCGCTTCCGACAGGGTGTCGGAAGGCTACACCTTC
CDR3 protein: CSASDRVSEGYTF
D gene: TRBD1
V gene: TRBV29-1
CDR3 length: 13
J gene: TRBJ1-2
clone size: many

CDR3 DNA: TGTGCCAGCTTGCAAGACACGGCCGCCACTGAAGCTTTCTTT
CDR3 protein: CASLQDTAATEAFF
D gene: NA
V gene: TRBV6-1
CDR3 length: 14
J gene: TRBJ1-1
clone size: many

CDR3 DNA: TGTGCCAGCAGTTTACGATGGACTAGCGGGAGTTCTGAGCAGTTCTTC
CDR3 protein: CASSLRWTSGSSEQFF
D gene: TRBD2
V gene: TRBV27
CDR3 length: 16
J gene: TRBJ2-1
clone size: many